Each of the 24 T cell receptor beta chains below was sequenced from the same sample in a study of T cell changes during pregnancy in multiple sclerosis. Libraries were prepared by immunoSEQ multiplex PCR; TCRdb keeps only in-frame clonotypes and omits some of them. The sample consists of 85,000 to 100,000 clones, roughly 92% of them appearing once. This material consisted of peripheral blood, taken in the first trimester of pregnancy. These receptors were obtained from a female donor with multiple sclerosis, enrolled in a pregnancy study.

This chain uses TRBV19 with TRBJ2-2, with 13 bases lining up with TRBD2. J lost 5 bases, V lost 5 bases, and 8 bases had no gene match. The CDR3 runs 17 residues. Germline CDR1 and CDR2: LNHDA and SQIVND (reference sequence). For the CDR3, the DNA is TGTGCCAGTAGTTTCCTAAGACTAGCGGGAGGAACCGGGGAGCTGTTTTTT. It codes for CASSFLRLAGGTGELFF.

This chain links TRBV7-8 with TRBJ1-1; TRBD1 matches at 7 bases. With 3 bases clipped from V and 2 bases from J, the junction kept 12 bases outside the gene matches. Germline values: CDR1 SGHVS, CDR2 FQNEAQ. The CDR3 has 17 amino acids. In nucleotides, the CDR3 is TGTGCCAGCAGCTTCAGAAGAGGGGACAGTCTTAACACTGAAGCTTTCTTT. Its protein product is CASSFRRGDSLNTEAFF.

The chain uses TRBV5-1 and TRBJ2-7; 11 nucleotides agree with TRBD2. The CDR3 sequence is 16 residues long. The V and J ends lost 4 bases and 0 bases, in that order; junction bases with no gene match: 6. Germline V CDR1 and CDR2: SGHRS, YFSETQ. Written as DNA, the CDR3 is TGCGCCAGCAGCCCTGCCCTAGCGGGAGGCTCCTACGAGCAGTACTTC. Translation: CASSPALAGGSYEQYF.

The chain combines TRBV30 with TRBJ2-7, with D tentatively TRBD2 (5 bases). Germline V gene data show CDR1 as GTSNPN and CDR2 as SVGIG (reference sequence). Trimming shortened V by 0 bases and J by 2 bases, and 11 bases separated the two germline ends. This CDR3 spans 14 amino acids. This chain's CDR3 is CAWSVGWRAYEQYF. The CDR3 DNA follows: TGTGCCTGGAGTGTTGGTTGGCGGGCCTACGAGCAGTACTTC.

The chain recombines TRBV28 with TRBJ2-7; perhaps TRBD1 as D (6 bases). V was shortened by 3 bases and J by 4 bases, with 10 bases between the two germline ends. The CDR3 runs 13 residues. CDR1 is MDHEN and CDR2 is SYDVKM in the germline V gene. The CDR3 region has the DNA TGTGCCAGCAGTTTGCTTCAGGGGTACGAGCAGTACTTC. Residues: CASSLLQGYEQYF.

CDR3 residues: CASSGAGSAYEQYF. In DNA, the CDR3 is TGTGCCAGCAGTGGGGCAGGGTCAGCGTACGAGCAGTACTTC. The gene calls are TRBV6-1 and TRBJ2-7; tentative D call: TRBD1 (5 bases). CDR1 MNHNS and CDR2 SASEGT come from the germline V gene. Trimming cost V 4 bases and J 4 bases, with 14 bases left between them. This CDR3 spans 14 amino acids.

The chain is built from TRBV2 and TRBJ2-7, with D possibly TRBD2 on 5 matching bases. Germline CDR1 SNHLY, CDR2 FYNNEI. This CDR3 is built from 13 residues. The V and J ends lost 8 bases and 0 bases respectively, with 11 bases between them. CDR3 sequence reads: CASLKRSSYEQYF. CDR3 nucleotides: TGTGCCAGCCTTAAGCGGAGCTCCTACGAGCAGTACTTC.

The chain has TRBV7-9 and TRBJ2-7, with 7 bases that match TRBD1. The length of the CDR3 is 18 residues. Germline V gives CDR1 SEHNR, CDR2 FQNEAQ (reference sequence). Trimming at V came to 1 base and at J to 0 bases, leaving 12 bases not matched to a gene. CDR3 DNA: TGTGCCAGCAGCTTAGGGAGATCCACAGGGGCGAGCTCCTACGAGCAGTACTTC. Translation: CASSLGRSTGASSYEQYF.

The DNA for the CDR3 is TGTGCCAGCACTACAGGGGGCAATCAGCCCCAGCATTTT. Its translation is CASTTGGNQPQHF. The rearrangement joins TRBV7-9 to TRBJ1-5; 7 bases are shared with TRBD1. CDR3 length equals 13 residues. Germline values: CDR1 SEHNR, CDR2 FQNEAQ (reference sequence). The J segment lost 2 bases and the V segment lost 7 bases, leaving 2 bases of the junction unmatched.

This chain joins TRBV5-6 and TRBJ2-4; perhaps TRBD1 as D (6 bases). In germline, CDR1 is SGHDT, CDR2 YYEEEE. Trimming took off 1 base at V and 7 bases at J, with 12 bases between the two ends. This CDR3 contains 14 residues. CDR3 bases: TGTGCCAGCAGCTTGTGGGCAGGGGAGAACATTCAGTACTTC. Protein: CASSLWAGENIQYF.

This clone was seen just once. This chain links TRBV2 with TRBJ1-2; D not resolved. The CDR3 extends over 15 amino acids. V dropped 4 bases and J dropped 5 bases, with 17 bases sitting between them. Germline loops: CDR1 SNHLY, CDR2 FYNNEI. The CDR3 sequence is CASSAPAGVGYGYTF. The DNA for the CDR3 is TGTGCCAGCAGTGCCCCGGCCGGGGTAGGATATGGCTACACCTTC.

This sequence joins TRBV28 and TRBJ1-1; the D is unclear. Germline-derived CDR1 and CDR2 are MDHEN and SYDVKM. The CDR3 has 13 amino acids. V lost 4 bases, J lost 3 bases, and 9 bases lay in between. The CDR3, as DNA: TGTGCCAGCAGTTGGGCAGGCGACACTGAAGCTTTCTTT. Translated: CASSWAGDTEAFF.

The chain joins TRBV6-1 to TRBJ1-5, with a weak D call TRBD1 (5 bases). CDR3 size: 13 residues. In germline, CDR1 is MNHNS, CDR2 SASEGT. Trimming left V 6 bases short and J 6 bases short, with 12 bases between. The CDR3 nucleotides read TGTGCCAGCAGGGGGGGACCTTCTCAGCCCCAGCATTTT. Translating it yields CASRGGPSQPQHF.

V and J are TRBV6-1 and TRBJ2-7; D is possibly TRBD2 (5 bases). The V end was cut by 7 bases, the J end by 7 bases, with 14 bases between. Germline loops: CDR1 MNHNS, CDR2 SASEGT. CDR3 size: 12 residues. In DNA, the CDR3 is TGTGCCAGCACCCAAACGGGATGGGAGCAGTACTTC. This encodes CASTQTGWEQYF.

The V gene is TRBV19, the J gene TRBJ2-2; D may be TRBD1 (5 bases). The V end lost 5 bases, the J end lost 0 bases, and 16 bases lay between the germline ends. The CDR3 consists of 17 residues. From germline, CDR1 is LNHDA and CDR2 SQIVND (reference sequence). CDR3 residues: CASSLGHPKANTGELFF. CDR3 sequence (DNA): TGTGCCAGTAGTTTAGGACACCCAAAAGCGAACACCGGGGAGCTGTTTTTT. Using reference TRBV19 and TRBJ2-2 for the parts outside the CDR3, the full variable domain is DGGITQSPKYLFRKEGQNVTLSCEQNLNHDAMYWYRQDPGQGLRLIYYSQIVNDFQKGDIAEGYSVSREKKESFPLTVTSAQKNPTAFYLCASSLGHPKANTGELFFGEGSRLTVL.

A single count supports this clone. This sequence joins TRBV5-1 and TRBJ1-1; D gene ambiguous. Trimming shortened V by 3 bases and J by 7 bases, and 13 bases separated the two germline ends. Germline V gene data show CDR1 as SGHRS and CDR2 as YFSETQ. This CDR3 is 13 amino acids long. CDR3 DNA: TGCGCCAGCAGCTCCCGGGTGGGTCTTGAAGCTTTCTTT. Translation: CASSSRVGLEAFF.

V and J are TRBV21-1 and TRBJ2-1; TRBD2, the D gene given by the table, was not confirmed from the DNA. TRBV21-1 is designated a pseudogene. The length of the CDR3 is 16 residues. The CDR3 region has the DNA TGTGCCAGCAGCAAAGGGACTAGCGGCTCCTACAATGAGCAGTTCTTC. Protein sequence: CASSKGTSGSYNEQFF.

J is TRBJ2-1 and V is TRBV5-1, with 7 bases fitting TRBD1. With V trimmed by 0 bases and J by 6 bases, 6 bases remained unmatched. Per germline, CDR1 SGHRS and CDR2 YFSETQ. The CDR3 has 15 amino acids. The CDR3 coding sequence is TGCGCCAGCAGCTTGGAGACAGGGATCGGCAATGAGCAGTTCTTC. It specifies CASSLETGIGNEQFF. The whole variable domain, filled in from reference TRBV5-1 and TRBJ2-1, reads KAGVTQTPRYLIKTRGQQVTLSCSPISGHRSVSWYQQTPGQGLQFLFEYFSETQRNKGNFPGRFSGRQFSNSRSEMNVSTLELGDSALYLCASSLETGIGNEQFFGPGTRLTVL.

The chain recombines TRBV19 with TRBJ1-5, with D uncertain. V shed 2 bases and J shed 0 bases, with 8 bases lying between them. The CDR3 extends over 15 amino acids. The germline CDR1 and CDR2 sequences are LNHDA and SQIVND (reference sequence). CDR3 coding DNA: TGTGCCAGTAGTATAACGAGTTATAGCAATCAGCCCCAGCATTTT. Translating it yields CASSITSYSNQPQHF.

This chain uses TRBV7-2 with TRBJ1-5; the D gene is possibly TRBD1 (5 bases). The germline V and J ends were trimmed by 1 base and 1 base, with 14 bases remaining between them. Germline CDR1 and CDR2: SGHTA and FQGNSA. The CDR3 totals 17 residues. This CDR3 is CASSLGVLAGSNQPQHF. The CDR3 DNA follows: TGTGCCAGCAGCTTAGGGGTCTTGGCAGGGAGCAATCAGCCCCAGCATTTT.

V and J are TRBV28 and TRBJ2-1; TRBD2 agrees at 8 bases. This CDR3 is 17 amino acids long. Germline V CDR1 and CDR2: MDHEN, SYDVKM. Trimming took 6 bases from V and 6 from J; bases not matched to a gene: 16. The CDR3 loop is CASSLTPGLGWVNEQFF. CDR3 coding DNA: TGTGCCAGCAGCCTAACACCGGGACTAGGGTGGGTCAATGAGCAGTTCTTC.

The chain is built from TRBV27 and TRBJ2-5, with D perhaps matching TRBD1 (7 bases). The germline V gene has CDR1 MNHEY and CDR2 SMNVEV (reference sequence). Trimming removed 5 bases from V and 7 bases from J, with 14 bases in between. The CDR3 covers 13 residues. As DNA, the CDR3 is TGTGCCAGCAGTCCCCAGGGGGAGGTGACCCAGTACTTC. This translates into CASSPQGEVTQYF.

The genes are TRBV30 and TRBJ2-2; 7 bases map to TRBD1. The CDR3 has 15 amino acids. V trimming: 2 bases; J trimming: 5 bases; junction bases outside the gene matches: 8. The germline gives CDR1 GTSNPN, CDR2 SVGIG (reference sequence). The CDR3 DNA sequence: TGTGCCTGGAGTCCACAGGGGACCCTTACCGGGGAGCTGTTTTTT. Protein sequence: CAWSPQGTLTGELFF. The whole variable domain, filled in from reference TRBV30 and TRBJ2-2, reads SQTIHQWPATLVQPVGSPLSLECTVEGTSNPNLYWYRQAAGRGLQLLFYSVGIGQISSEVPQNLSASRPQDRQFILSSKKLLLSDSGFYLCAWSPQGTLTGELFFGEGSRLTVL.

This chain joins TRBV28 and TRBJ2-2; D may be TRBD1 (5 bases). The CDR3 has 16 residues. V lost 5 bases to trimming and J lost 5 bases, with 18 bases between them. Germline values: CDR1 MDHEN, CDR2 SYDVKM. The CDR3 loop reads CASSPGVRVGTGELFF. The CDR3 nucleotides are TGTGCCAGCAGTCCCGGAGTCAGGGTGGGGACCGGGGAGCTGTTTTTT.